This T cell receptor (beta chain) was documented in a study of T cells in Graves' hyperthyroidism and ophthalmopathy. There are many counts of this clonotype. RNA transcripts gave rise to amplified TCR beta CDR3 regions. First-round RT-PCR of the TCR CDR3 relied on the HTBI primer set. TCRdb analysed the multiplex PCR reads with MiXCR anew, one entry per CDR3 protein. The sample consists of 340,000 or so distinct CDR3 sequences, around 17% of them appearing once. With 7 bases clipped from V and 7 bases from J, the junction kept 8 bases outside the gene matches. The CDR3 is 14 amino acids. Germline lookup yields CDR1 MNHEY and CDR2 SMNVEV (reference sequence).

The genes are TRBV27 and TRBJ2-1; 9 positions match TRBD2. The source is a man aged 25-40 years with Graves' hyperthyroidism. The sequencing sample was made of blood. The CDR3 reads CASTQLAGLNEQFF. As DNA, the CDR3 is TGTGCCAGCACCCAACTAGCGGGTCTGAATGAGCAGTTCTTC.